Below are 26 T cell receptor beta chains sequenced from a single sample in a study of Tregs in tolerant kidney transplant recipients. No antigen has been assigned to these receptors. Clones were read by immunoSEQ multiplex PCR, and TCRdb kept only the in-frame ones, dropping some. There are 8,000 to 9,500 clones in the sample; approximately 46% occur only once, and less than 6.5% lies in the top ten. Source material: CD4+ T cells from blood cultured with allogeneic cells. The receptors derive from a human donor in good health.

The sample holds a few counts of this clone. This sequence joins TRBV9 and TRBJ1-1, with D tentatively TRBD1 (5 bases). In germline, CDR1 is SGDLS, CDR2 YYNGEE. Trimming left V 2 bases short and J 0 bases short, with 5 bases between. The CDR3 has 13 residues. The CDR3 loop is CASSVRVNTEAFF. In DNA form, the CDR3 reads TGTGCCAGCAGCGTCAGGGTGAACACTGAAGCTTTCTTT.

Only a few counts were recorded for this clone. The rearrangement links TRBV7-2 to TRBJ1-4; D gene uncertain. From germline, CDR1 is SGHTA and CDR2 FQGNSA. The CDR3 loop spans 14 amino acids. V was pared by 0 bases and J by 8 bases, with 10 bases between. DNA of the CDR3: TGTGCCAGCAGCTTAGCCCTCTTCAGAGAAAAACTGTTTTTT. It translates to CASSLALFREKLFF.

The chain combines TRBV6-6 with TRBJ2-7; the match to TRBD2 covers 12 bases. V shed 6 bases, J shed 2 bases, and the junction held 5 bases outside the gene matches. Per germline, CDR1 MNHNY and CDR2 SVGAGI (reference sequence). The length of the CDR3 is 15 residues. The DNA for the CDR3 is TGTGCCAGCAGGCGACTAGCGGGGGACCCCTACGAGCAGTACTTC. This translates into CASRRLAGDPYEQYF.

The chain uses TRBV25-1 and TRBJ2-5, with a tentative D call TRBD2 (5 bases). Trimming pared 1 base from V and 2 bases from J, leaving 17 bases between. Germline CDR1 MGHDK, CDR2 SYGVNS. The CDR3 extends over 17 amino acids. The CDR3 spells CASSESGSGGIQETQYF. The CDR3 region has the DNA TGTGCCAGCAGTGAATCCGGCAGCGGTGGAATACAAGAGACCCAGTACTTC.

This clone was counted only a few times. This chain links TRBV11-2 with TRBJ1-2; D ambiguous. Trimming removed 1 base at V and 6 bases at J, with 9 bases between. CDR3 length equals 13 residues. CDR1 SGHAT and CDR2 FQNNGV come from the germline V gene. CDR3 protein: CASSLAAGNGYTF. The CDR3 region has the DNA TGTGCCAGCAGCTTAGCGGCGGGGAATGGCTACACCTTC.

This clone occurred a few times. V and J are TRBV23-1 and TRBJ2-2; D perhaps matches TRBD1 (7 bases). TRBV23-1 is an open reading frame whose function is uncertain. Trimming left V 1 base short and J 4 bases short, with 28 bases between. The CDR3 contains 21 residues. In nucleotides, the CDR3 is TGCGCCAGCAGTCAATATCTAAGAATCCTACGATACCAGGGGGGCACCGGGGAGCTGTTTTTT. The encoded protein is CASSQYLRILRYQGGTGELFF.

The CDR3 spells CASSRAGGPGEQFF. The CDR3 nucleotides are TGTGCCAGCTCTCGAGCCGGGGGGCCGGGTGAGCAGTTCTTC. This sequence joins TRBV9 and TRBJ2-1; D perhaps matches TRBD2 (7 bases). The CDR3 loop spans 14 amino acids. The V end was cut by 7 bases, the J end by 9 bases, with 20 bases between. Germline lookup yields CDR1 SGDLS and CDR2 YYNGEE.

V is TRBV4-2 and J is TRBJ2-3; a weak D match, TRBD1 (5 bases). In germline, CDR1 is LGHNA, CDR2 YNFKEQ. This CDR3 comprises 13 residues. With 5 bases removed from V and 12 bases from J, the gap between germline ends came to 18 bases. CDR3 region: CASSLDLPGHQYF. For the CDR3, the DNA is TGTGCCAGCAGCTTAGATCTGCCAGGGCACCAGTATTTT.

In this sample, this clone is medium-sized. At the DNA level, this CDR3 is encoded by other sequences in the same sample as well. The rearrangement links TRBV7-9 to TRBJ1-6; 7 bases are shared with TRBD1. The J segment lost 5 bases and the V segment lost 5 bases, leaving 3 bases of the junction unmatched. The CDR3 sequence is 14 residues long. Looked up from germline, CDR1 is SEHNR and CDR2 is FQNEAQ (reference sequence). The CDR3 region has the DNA TGTGCCAGCAGCCCAGGGGGTCATAATTCACCCCTCCACTTT. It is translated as CASSPGGHNSPLHF.

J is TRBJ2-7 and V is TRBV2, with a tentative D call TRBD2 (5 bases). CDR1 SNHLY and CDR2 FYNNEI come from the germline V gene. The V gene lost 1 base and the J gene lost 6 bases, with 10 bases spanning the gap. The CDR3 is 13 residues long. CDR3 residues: CASSEEEGSEQYF. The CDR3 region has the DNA TGTGCCAGCAGTGAAGAAGAGGGATCCGAGCAGTACTTC.

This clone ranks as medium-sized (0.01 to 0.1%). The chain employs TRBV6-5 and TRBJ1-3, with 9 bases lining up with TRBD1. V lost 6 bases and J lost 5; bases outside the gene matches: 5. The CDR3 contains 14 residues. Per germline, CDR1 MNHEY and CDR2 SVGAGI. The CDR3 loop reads CASSMTGGRNTIYF. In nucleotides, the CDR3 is TGTGCCAGCAGCATGACAGGGGGAAGAAACACCATATATTTT.

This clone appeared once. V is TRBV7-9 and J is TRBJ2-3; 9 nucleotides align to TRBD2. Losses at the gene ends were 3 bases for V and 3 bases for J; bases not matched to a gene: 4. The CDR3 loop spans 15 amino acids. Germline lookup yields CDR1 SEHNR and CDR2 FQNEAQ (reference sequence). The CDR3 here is CASSFVAGATDTQYF. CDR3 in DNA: TGTGCCAGCAGCTTCGTAGCGGGGGCGACAGATACGCAGTATTTT.

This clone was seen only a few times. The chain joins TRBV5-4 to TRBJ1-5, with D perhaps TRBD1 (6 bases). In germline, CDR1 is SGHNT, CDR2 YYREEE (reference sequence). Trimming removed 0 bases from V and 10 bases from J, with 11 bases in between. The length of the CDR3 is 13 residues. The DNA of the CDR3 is TGTGCCAGCAGCTTGGCCCCACAGGGCCCCCAGCATTTT. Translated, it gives CASSLAPQGPQHF.

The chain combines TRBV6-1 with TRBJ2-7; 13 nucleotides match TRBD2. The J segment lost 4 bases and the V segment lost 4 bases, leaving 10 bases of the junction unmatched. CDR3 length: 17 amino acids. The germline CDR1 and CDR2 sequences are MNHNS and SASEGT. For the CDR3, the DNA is TGTGCCAGCAGTGGACGCATGGGACTAGCGGGAAATTACGAGCAGTACTTC. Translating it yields CASSGRMGLAGNYEQYF.

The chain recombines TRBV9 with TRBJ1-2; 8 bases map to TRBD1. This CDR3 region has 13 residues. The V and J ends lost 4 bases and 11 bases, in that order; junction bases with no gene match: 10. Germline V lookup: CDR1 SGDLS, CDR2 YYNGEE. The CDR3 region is CASSQISQGAYTF. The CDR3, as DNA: TGTGCCAGCAGCCAGATATCTCAGGGGGCTTACACCTTC.

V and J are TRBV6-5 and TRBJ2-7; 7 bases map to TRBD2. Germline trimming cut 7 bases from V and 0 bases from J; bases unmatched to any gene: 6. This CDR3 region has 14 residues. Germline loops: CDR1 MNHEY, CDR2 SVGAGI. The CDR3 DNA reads TGTGCCAGCACTGCCCGCGGGAGCTCCTACGAGCAGTACTTC. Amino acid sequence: CASTARGSSYEQYF.

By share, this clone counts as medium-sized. The CDR3 protein is CASSKKGSEQYF. The CDR3 DNA reads as TGTGCCAGCAGTAAAAAGGGCTCCGAGCAGTACTTC. The chain links TRBV6-1 to TRBJ2-7; D not resolved. The CDR3 has 12 residues. Germline V lookup: CDR1 MNHNS, CDR2 SASEGT. V was pared by 5 bases and J by 6 bases, with 11 bases between.

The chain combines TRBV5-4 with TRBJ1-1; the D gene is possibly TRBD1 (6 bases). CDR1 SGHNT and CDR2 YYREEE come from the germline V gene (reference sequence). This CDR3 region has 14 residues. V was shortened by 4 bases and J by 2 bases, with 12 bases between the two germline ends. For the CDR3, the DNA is TGTGCCAGCAGCGACAGGTCCCACAACACTGAAGCTTTCTTT. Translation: CASSDRSHNTEAFF.

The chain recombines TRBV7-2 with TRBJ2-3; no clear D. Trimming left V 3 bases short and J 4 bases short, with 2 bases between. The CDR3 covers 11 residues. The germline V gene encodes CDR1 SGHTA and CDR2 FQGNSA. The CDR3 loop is CASSLADTQYF. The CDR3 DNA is TGTGCCAGCAGCTTGGCAGATACGCAGTATTTT.

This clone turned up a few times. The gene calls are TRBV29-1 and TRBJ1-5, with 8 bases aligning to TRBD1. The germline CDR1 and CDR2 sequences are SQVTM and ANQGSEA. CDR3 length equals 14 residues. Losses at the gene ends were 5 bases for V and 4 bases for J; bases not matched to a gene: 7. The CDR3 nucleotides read TGCAGCGTTACCCAAGGACAGGGTAATCAGCCCCAGCATTTT. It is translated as CSVTQGQGNQPQHF.

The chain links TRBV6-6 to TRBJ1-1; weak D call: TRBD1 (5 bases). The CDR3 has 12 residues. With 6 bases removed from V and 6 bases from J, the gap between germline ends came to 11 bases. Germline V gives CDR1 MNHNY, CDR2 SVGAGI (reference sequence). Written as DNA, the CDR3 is TGTGCCAGCAGGGGACTGACAGCTGAAGCTTTCTTT. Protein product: CASRGLTAEAFF.

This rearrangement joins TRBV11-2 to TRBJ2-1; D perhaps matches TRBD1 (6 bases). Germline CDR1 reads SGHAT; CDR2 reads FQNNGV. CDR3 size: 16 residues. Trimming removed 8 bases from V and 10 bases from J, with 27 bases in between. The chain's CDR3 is CASSPHWGPSGSEQFF. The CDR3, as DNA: TGTGCCAGCTCCCCCCATTGGGGGCCGTCGGGGAGCGAGCAGTTCTTC. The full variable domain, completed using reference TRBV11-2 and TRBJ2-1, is EAGVAQSPRYKIIEKRQSVAFWCNPISGHATLYWYQQILGQGPKLLIQFQNNGVVDDSQLPKDRFSAERLKGVDSTLKIQPAKLEDSAVYLCASSPHWGPSGSEQFFGPGTRLTVL.

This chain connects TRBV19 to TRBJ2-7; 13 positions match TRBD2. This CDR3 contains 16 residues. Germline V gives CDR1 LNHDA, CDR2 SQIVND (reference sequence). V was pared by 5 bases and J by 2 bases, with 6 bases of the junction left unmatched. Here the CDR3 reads CASSAPGTSGTYEQYF. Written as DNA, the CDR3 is TGTGCCAGTAGTGCCCCCGGGACTAGCGGGACCTACGAGCAGTACTTC.

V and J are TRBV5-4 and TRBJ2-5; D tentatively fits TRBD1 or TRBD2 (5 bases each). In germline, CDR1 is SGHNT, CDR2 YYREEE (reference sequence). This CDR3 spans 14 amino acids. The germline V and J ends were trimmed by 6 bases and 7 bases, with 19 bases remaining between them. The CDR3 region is CASNVRGPVGTQYF. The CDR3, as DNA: TGTGCCAGCAACGTAAGGGGACCCGTCGGGACCCAGTACTTC.

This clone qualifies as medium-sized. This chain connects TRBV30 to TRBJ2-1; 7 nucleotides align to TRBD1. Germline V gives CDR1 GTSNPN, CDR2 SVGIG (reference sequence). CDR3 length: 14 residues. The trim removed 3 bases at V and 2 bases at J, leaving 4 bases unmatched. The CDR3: CAWRGQFPYNEQFF. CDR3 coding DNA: TGTGCCTGGAGGGGACAGTTCCCCTACAATGAGCAGTTCTTC.

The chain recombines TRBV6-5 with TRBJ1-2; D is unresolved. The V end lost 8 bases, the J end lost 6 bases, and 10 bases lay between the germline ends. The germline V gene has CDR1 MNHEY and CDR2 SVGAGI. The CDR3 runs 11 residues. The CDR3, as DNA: TGTGCCAGCGGACCCGGGGATGGCTACACCTTC. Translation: CASGPGDGYTF.